These T cell receptor beta chains were read from a single sample in a study of vaccination effects on CD4 cells after COVID-19. These TCRs are of unknown antigen specificity. Libraries were prepared by immunoSEQ multiplex PCR; TCRdb keeps only in-frame clonotypes and omits some of them. The sample records around 60,000 clones, around 76% being singletons. Here the sequenced sample was CD4+ T cells from PBMCs cultured with HCoV-NL63 spike peptides, taken before COVID-19 vaccination. These receptors were collected from a human donor who received a COVID-19 vaccine. Both conserved end residues are part of each CDR3. A D gene is named only where the DNA matches it firmly. Rows give clone size only sometimes, using once, few, many, or a class for an expanded clone.

D gene: NA
J gene: TRBJ1-3
V gene: TRBV5-1
clone size: once
CDR3 DNA: TGCGCCAGCAGCTTGATACCTGTCTCTGGAAACACCATATATTTT
CDR3 protein: CASSLIPVSGNTIYF

D gene: NA
J gene: TRBJ2-6
V gene: TRBV6-5
clone size: NA
CDR3 DNA: TGTGCCAGCAGTTACGGGACGCCTGGGGCCAACGTCCTGACTTTC
CDR3 protein: CASSYGTPGANVLTF

D gene: NA
J gene: TRBJ2-5
V gene: TRBV5-1
clone size: NA
CDR3 DNA: TGCGCCAGCAGCTTGGCTCCGGGTCCAGAGACCCAGTACTTC
CDR3 protein: CASSLAPGPETQYF

D gene: NA
J gene: TRBJ1-4
V gene: TRBV3-1/TRBV3-2
clone size: few
CDR3 DNA: TGTGCCAGCAGCCGAGGTTCTAATGAAAAACTGTTTTTT
CDR3 protein: CASSRGSNEKLFF

D gene: TRBD2
J gene: TRBJ2-2
V gene: TRBV19
clone size: once
CDR3 DNA: TGTGCCAGTACAGGGCCTTCGGGAGGCAACACCGGGGAGCTGTTTTTT
CDR3 protein: CASTGPSGGNTGELFF

D gene: TRBD2
J gene: TRBJ2-3
V gene: TRBV2
clone size: NA
CDR3 DNA: TGTGCCAGCAGTGGAGTCCGACTAGCGGGCACAGATACGCAGTATTTT
CDR3 protein: CASSGVRLAGTDTQYF

D gene: NA
J gene: TRBJ1-2
V gene: TRBV20-1
clone size: NA
CDR3 DNA: TGCAGTGCTAGTAGCCAGGGAGGCGCCTATGCTGGCTACACCTTC
CDR3 protein: CSASSQGGAYAGYTF

D gene: NA
J gene: TRBJ2-1
V gene: TRBV25-1
clone size: NA
CDR3 DNA: TGTGCCAGCAGTGAATATTTGGGCGAGCAGTTCTTC
CDR3 protein: CASSEYLGEQFF

D gene: NA
J gene: TRBJ1-1
V gene: TRBV3-1/TRBV3-2
clone size: NA
CDR3 DNA: TGTGCCAGCAGTCCCAGACAGGCGGGCACTGAAGCTTTCTTT
CDR3 protein: CASSPRQAGTEAFF

D gene: NA
J gene: TRBJ1-5
V gene: TRBV11-2
clone size: NA
CDR3 DNA: TGTGCCAGCAGCTTTACCTCAGGGGTTCGTCAGCCCCAGCATTTT
CDR3 protein: CASSFTSGVRQPQHF

D gene: NA
J gene: TRBJ2-2
V gene: TRBV5-5
clone size: NA
CDR3 DNA: TGTGCCAGCAGCTGGTTGATGCTCGGGGAGCTGTTTTTT
CDR3 protein: CASSWLMLGELFF

D gene: NA
J gene: TRBJ2-3
V gene: TRBV19
clone size: NA
CDR3 DNA: TGTGCCAGTAGAGACCTAGGAGGGGTTTCAGATACGCAGTATTTT
CDR3 protein: CASRDLGGVSDTQYF

D gene: NA
J gene: TRBJ1-1
V gene: TRBV7-3
clone size: NA
CDR3 DNA: TGTGCCAGCAGCTTCTCAGTGAACACTGAAGCTTTCTTT
CDR3 protein: CASSFSVNTEAFF

D gene: NA
J gene: TRBJ2-3
V gene: TRBV3-1/TRBV3-2
clone size: NA
CDR3 DNA: TGTGCCAGCAGCCCCTCTTCAGCGGCTAGCACAGATACGCAGTATTTT
CDR3 protein: CASSPSSAASTDTQYF

D gene: TRBD1
J gene: TRBJ2-3
V gene: TRBV7-3
clone size: NA
CDR3 DNA: TGTGCCAGCAGGAGGCAGGGGGCCACAGATACGCAGTATTTT
CDR3 protein: CASRRQGATDTQYF

D gene: NA
J gene: TRBJ1-3
V gene: TRBV24-1
clone size: NA
CDR3 DNA: TGTGCCACCAGTGATACGCGGGACACTGGAAACACCATATATTTT
CDR3 protein: CATSDTRDTGNTIYF

D gene: NA
J gene: TRBJ2-5
V gene: TRBV5-5
clone size: NA
CDR3 DNA: TGTGCCAGCAGCGGTGGCGGAGGTCAAGAGACCCAGTACTTC
CDR3 protein: CASSGGGGQETQYF

D gene: TRBD1
J gene: TRBJ2-5
V gene: TRBV7-2
clone size: NA
CDR3 DNA: TGTGCCAGCAGGAGGGGACAGAGCGACGGGACCCAGTACTTC
CDR3 protein: CASRRGQSDGTQYF

D gene: NA
J gene: TRBJ1-3
V gene: TRBV19
clone size: NA
CDR3 DNA: TGTGCCAGTAGTGAGGACAGTGGCTCTGGAAACACCATATATTTT
CDR3 protein: CASSEDSGSGNTIYF

D gene: NA
J gene: TRBJ2-5
V gene: TRBV4-1
clone size: few
CDR3 DNA: TGCGCCAGCGGAGGGTTGGACCAAGAGACCCAGTACTTC
CDR3 protein: CASGGLDQETQYF

D gene: NA
J gene: TRBJ2-3
V gene: TRBV7-2
clone size: NA
CDR3 DNA: TGTGCCAGCAGCTTAGTCGGGGCGGGGATCACAGATACGCAGTATTTT
CDR3 protein: CASSLVGAGITDTQYF

D gene: TRBD1
J gene: TRBJ1-1
V gene: TRBV18
clone size: once
CDR3 DNA: TGTGCCAGCTCCCCGTCTTCAAGGGACAGGGGCGTCGGAGCTTTCTTT
CDR3 protein: CASSPSSRDRGVGAFF

D gene: NA
J gene: TRBJ1-5
V gene: TRBV7-8
clone size: NA
CDR3 DNA: TGTGCCAGCACCCCCCTTTCCGGGTCGGGCAATCAGCCCCAGCATTTT
CDR3 protein: CASTPLSGSGNQPQHF

D gene: TRBD2
J gene: TRBJ2-5
V gene: TRBV24-1
clone size: NA
CDR3 DNA: TGTGCCACCAGTGACGCCCGACTAGCGGGGTCGGAGACCCAGTACTTC
CDR3 protein: CATSDARLAGSETQYF

D gene: TRBD1
J gene: TRBJ1-2
V gene: TRBV6-5
clone size: NA
CDR3 DNA: TGTGCCAGCAGTCCCACCGGGACAGGGTTGTTGGGCTACACCTTC
CDR3 protein: CASSPTGTGLLGYTF

D gene: NA
J gene: TRBJ1-1
V gene: TRBV11-2
clone size: NA
CDR3 DNA: TGTGCCAGCAGCCTCGGATCGGTGCGCACTGAAGCTTTCTTT
CDR3 protein: CASSLGSVRTEAFF

D gene: TRBD1
J gene: TRBJ1-5
V gene: TRBV28
clone size: NA
CDR3 DNA: TGTGCCACCGGGGGGGGACAGAATCAGCCCCAGCATTTT
CDR3 protein: CATGGGQNQPQHF

D gene: NA
J gene: TRBJ2-1
V gene: TRBV7-3
clone size: NA
CDR3 DNA: TGTGCCAGCAGCTTAGGAGGGGTGGCCTACAATGAGCAGTTCTTC
CDR3 protein: CASSLGGVAYNEQFF

D gene: TRBD2
J gene: TRBJ2-3
V gene: TRBV7-3
clone size: NA
CDR3 DNA: TGTGCCAGCAGCTTACGTAGGGCGGGGGGGCAGGAAGATACGCAGTATTTT
CDR3 protein: CASSLRRAGGQEDTQYF

D gene: TRBD1
J gene: TRBJ2-3
V gene: TRBV6-5
clone size: NA
CDR3 DNA: TGTGCCAGCAGACTAGGACAGGGTACGAATACGCAGTATTTT
CDR3 protein: CASRLGQGTNTQYF

D gene: NA
J gene: TRBJ1-2
V gene: TRBV6-5
clone size: NA
CDR3 DNA: TGTGCCAGCAGTTACTCGGGCGGTGGATATGGCTACACCTTC
CDR3 protein: CASSYSGGGYGYTF

D gene: TRBD1
J gene: TRBJ1-4
V gene: TRBV18
clone size: NA
CDR3 DNA: TGTGCCAGCTCACCCGGGACAGGGACCAATGAAAAACTGTTTTTT
CDR3 protein: CASSPGTGTNEKLFF

D gene: NA
J gene: TRBJ2-5
V gene: TRBV14
clone size: NA
CDR3 DNA: TGTGCCAGCAGCCAAGCCAGAGAGACCCAGTACTTC
CDR3 protein: CASSQARETQYF

D gene: TRBD2
J gene: TRBJ2-4
V gene: TRBV28
clone size: NA
CDR3 DNA: TGTGCCAGCAGTTTATATAGCGGGGGGGCGTTTACCAAAAACATTCAGTACTTC
CDR3 protein: CASSLYSGGAFTKNIQYF

D gene: NA
J gene: TRBJ2-1
V gene: TRBV9
clone size: NA
CDR3 DNA: TGTGCCAGCAGCGCCTGGACAGCCCGGTCGTCCTACAATGAGCAGTTCTTC
CDR3 protein: CASSAWTARSSYNEQFF

D gene: TRBD2
J gene: TRBJ2-2
V gene: TRBV4-1
clone size: NA
CDR3 DNA: TGCGCCAGCAGCCAGGGTTGGCGGGGGACCGGGGAGCTGTTTTTT
CDR3 protein: CASSQGWRGTGELFF

D gene: TRBD1
J gene: TRBJ2-4
V gene: TRBV6-4
clone size: NA
CDR3 DNA: TGTGCCAGCAGTGTAGGACAGGGAAACATTCAGTACTTC
CDR3 protein: CASSVGQGNIQYF

D gene: NA
J gene: TRBJ2-3
V gene: TRBV9
clone size: once
CDR3 DNA: TGTGCCAGCAGCGTAGCAGGGGGCGGGGGGGCCACAGATACGCAGTATTTT
CDR3 protein: CASSVAGGGGATDTQYF

D gene: TRBD1
J gene: TRBJ1-2
V gene: TRBV30
clone size: once
CDR3 DNA: TGTGCCTCAAGCTCTGGAGGGGGCCCTAACTATGGCTACACCTTC
CDR3 protein: CASSSGGGPNYGYTF

D gene: TRBD2
J gene: TRBJ2-2
V gene: TRBV2
clone size: NA
CDR3 DNA: TGTGCCAGCAACCTCCAGCGGGGTCTCACCGGGGAGCTGTTTTTT
CDR3 protein: CASNLQRGLTGELFF

D gene: NA
J gene: TRBJ2-4
V gene: TRBV13
clone size: NA
CDR3 DNA: TGTGCCAGCAGCACCAAGTCAAGTCCAGGGGCCAAAAACATTCAGTACTTC
CDR3 protein: CASSTKSSPGAKNIQYF

D gene: NA
J gene: TRBJ1-1
V gene: TRBV18
clone size: NA
CDR3 DNA: TGTGCCAGCGCCCGCCTCACAGGCGCCATGAACACTGAAGCTTTCTTT
CDR3 protein: CASARLTGAMNTEAFF

D gene: TRBD1
J gene: TRBJ2-5
V gene: TRBV7-3
clone size: NA
CDR3 DNA: TGTGCCAGCAGCCCCAACAGGGGACGCGGTGAGACCCAGTACTTC
CDR3 protein: CASSPNRGRGETQYF

D gene: TRBD1
J gene: TRBJ1-5
V gene: TRBV2
clone size: NA
CDR3 DNA: TGTGCCAGCAGTGACACAGGGGGAGATCAGCCCCAGCATTTT
CDR3 protein: CASSDTGGDQPQHF

D gene: NA
J gene: TRBJ2-5
V gene: TRBV6-1
clone size: NA
CDR3 DNA: TGTGCCAGCAGGGAAGGGGGGCGAGAGACCCAGTACTTC
CDR3 protein: CASREGGRETQYF

D gene: TRBD1
J gene: TRBJ1-2
V gene: TRBV6-2/TRBV6-3
clone size: NA
CDR3 DNA: TGTGCCAGCAGCGACCCAGCAGGGGGCACTTCGGAAGGCTACACCTTC
CDR3 protein: CASSDPAGGTSEGYTF

D gene: NA
J gene: TRBJ1-2
V gene: TRBV28
clone size: NA
CDR3 DNA: TGTGCCAGCAGCCCACCCCCTAACTATGGCTACACCTTC
CDR3 protein: CASSPPPNYGYTF

D gene: NA
J gene: TRBJ2-1
V gene: TRBV12-3/TRBV12-4
clone size: NA
CDR3 DNA: TGTGCCAGCAGTCGCCGCAGGGATGAGCAGTTCTTC
CDR3 protein: CASSRRRDEQFF

D gene: NA
J gene: TRBJ2-1
V gene: TRBV11-2
clone size: once
CDR3 DNA: TGTGCCAGCAGCTTACGGGGACAACACAATGAGCAGTTCTTC
CDR3 protein: CASSLRGQHNEQFF

D gene: NA
J gene: TRBJ1-1
V gene: TRBV5-1
clone size: NA
CDR3 DNA: TGCGCCAGCAGCTTGGACCGTTTGAACACTGAAGCTTTCTTT
CDR3 protein: CASSLDRLNTEAFF